This record concerns one TCR beta chain sequence. The antigen remains undetermined. Germline V gene data show CDR1 as SQVTM and CDR2 as ANQGSEA. The CDR3 consists of 12 residues. Trimming took off 2 bases at V and 4 bases at J, with 6 bases between the two ends. Both 60 Vbeta primers and 13 Jbeta primers went into the PCR. This table comes from immunoSEQ multiplex PCR, and its TCRdb copy is limited to in-frame clones, with some not included. The data contain approximately 110,000 clones, 83% of them singletons. These data are taken from a study of cytomegalovirus exposure and HLA in healthy donors. Study observations and caveats: A later analysis linked a missense DCLRE1C variant to TCR beta V- and J-gene trimming.

Each donor was healthy, and each was a bone marrow donor. The TCR was taken from a man aged 18-30 years in good health and CMV-seronegative. The sample taken for sequencing was PBMCs. The chain recombines TRBV29-1 with TRBJ2-1, with D unresolved. CDR3 region: CSVEIRYNEQFF. CDR3 coding DNA: TGCAGCGTTGAAATCAGGTACAATGAGCAGTTCTTC.